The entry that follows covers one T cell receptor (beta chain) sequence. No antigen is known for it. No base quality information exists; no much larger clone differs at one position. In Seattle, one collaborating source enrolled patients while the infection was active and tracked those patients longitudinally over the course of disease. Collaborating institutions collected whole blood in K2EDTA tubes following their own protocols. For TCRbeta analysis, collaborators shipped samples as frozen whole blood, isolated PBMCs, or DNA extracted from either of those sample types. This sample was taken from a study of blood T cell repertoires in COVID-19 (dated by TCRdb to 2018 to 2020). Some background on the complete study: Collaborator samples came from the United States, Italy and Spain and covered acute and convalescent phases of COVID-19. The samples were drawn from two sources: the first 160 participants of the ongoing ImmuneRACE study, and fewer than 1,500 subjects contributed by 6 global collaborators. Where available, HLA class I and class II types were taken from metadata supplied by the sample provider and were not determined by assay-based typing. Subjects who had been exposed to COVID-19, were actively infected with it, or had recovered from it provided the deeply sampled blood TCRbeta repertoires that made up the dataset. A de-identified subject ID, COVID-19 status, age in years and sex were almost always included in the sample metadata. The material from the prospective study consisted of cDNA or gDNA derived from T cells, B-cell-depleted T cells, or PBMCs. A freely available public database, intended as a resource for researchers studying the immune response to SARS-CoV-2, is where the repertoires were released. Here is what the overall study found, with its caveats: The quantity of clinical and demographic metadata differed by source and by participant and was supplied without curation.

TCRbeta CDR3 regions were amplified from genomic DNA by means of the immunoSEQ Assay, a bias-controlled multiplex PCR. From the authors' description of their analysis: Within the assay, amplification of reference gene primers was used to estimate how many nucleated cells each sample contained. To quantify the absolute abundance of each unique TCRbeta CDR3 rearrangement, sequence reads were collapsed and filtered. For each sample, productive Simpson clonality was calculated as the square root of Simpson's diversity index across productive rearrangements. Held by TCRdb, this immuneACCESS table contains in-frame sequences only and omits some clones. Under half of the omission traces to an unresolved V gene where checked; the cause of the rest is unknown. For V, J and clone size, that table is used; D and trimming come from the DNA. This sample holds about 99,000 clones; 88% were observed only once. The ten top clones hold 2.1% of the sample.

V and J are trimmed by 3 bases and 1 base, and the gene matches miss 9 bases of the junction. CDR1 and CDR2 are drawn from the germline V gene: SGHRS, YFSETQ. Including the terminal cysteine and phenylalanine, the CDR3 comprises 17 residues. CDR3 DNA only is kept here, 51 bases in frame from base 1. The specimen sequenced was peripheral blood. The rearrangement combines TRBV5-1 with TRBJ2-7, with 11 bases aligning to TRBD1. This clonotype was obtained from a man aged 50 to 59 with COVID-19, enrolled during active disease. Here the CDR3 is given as CASSWGNRDRGSYEQYF. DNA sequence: TGCGCCAGCAGCTGGGGGAACCGGGACAGGGGGTCCTACGAGCAGTACTTC.